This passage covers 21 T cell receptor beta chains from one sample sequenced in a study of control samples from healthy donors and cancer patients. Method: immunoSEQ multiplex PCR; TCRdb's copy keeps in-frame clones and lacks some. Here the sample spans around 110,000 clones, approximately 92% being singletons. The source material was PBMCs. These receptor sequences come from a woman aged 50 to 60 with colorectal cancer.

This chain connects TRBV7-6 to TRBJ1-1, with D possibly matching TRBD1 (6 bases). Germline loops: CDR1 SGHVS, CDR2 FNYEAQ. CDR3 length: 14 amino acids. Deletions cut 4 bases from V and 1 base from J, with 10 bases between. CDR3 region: CASSWGGPNTEAFF. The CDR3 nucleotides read TGTGCCAGCAGCTGGGGGGGCCCGAACACTGAAGCTTTCTTT.

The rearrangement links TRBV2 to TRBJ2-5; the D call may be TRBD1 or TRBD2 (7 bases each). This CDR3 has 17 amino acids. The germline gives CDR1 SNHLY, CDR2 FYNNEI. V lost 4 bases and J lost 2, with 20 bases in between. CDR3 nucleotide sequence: TGTGCCAGCAGTGGACGAGGGAGGGGGCGCGTTCAAGAGACCCAGTACTTC. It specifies CASSGRGRGRVQETQYF.

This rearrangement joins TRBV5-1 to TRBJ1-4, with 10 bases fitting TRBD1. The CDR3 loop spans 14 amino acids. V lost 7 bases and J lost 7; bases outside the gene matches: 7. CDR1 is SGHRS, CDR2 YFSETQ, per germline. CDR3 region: CASRSTGGPEKLFF. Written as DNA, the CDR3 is TGCGCCAGCCGCTCGACAGGGGGCCCTGAAAAACTGTTTTTT.

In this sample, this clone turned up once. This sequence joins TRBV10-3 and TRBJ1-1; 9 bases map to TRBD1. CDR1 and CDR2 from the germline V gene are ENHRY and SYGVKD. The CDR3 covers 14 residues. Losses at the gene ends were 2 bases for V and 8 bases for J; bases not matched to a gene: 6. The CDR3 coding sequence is TGTGCCATCAGTGAGAGGGACAGGGAGGCCGAAGCTTTCTTT. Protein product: CAISERDREAEAFF.

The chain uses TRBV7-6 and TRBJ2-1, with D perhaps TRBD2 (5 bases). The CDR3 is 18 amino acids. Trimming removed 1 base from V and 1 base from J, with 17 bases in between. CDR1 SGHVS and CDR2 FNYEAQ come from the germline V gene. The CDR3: CASSLVEVYGTSYNEQFF. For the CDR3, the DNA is TGTGCCAGCAGCTTAGTGGAGGTCTACGGAACATCCTACAATGAGCAGTTCTTC.

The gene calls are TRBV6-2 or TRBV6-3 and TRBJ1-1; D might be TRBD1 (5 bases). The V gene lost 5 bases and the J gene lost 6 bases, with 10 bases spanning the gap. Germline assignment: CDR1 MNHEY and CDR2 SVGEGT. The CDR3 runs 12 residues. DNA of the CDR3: TGTGCCAGCAGTCAGACAGCCCCTGAAGCTTTCTTT. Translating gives CASSQTAPEAFF.

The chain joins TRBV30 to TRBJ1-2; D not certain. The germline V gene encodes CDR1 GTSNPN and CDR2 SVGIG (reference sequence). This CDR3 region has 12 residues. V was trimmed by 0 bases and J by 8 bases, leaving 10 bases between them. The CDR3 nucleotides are TGTGCCTGGAGTGTGTCCGGGAGAGGCTACACCTTC. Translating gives CAWSVSGRGYTF.

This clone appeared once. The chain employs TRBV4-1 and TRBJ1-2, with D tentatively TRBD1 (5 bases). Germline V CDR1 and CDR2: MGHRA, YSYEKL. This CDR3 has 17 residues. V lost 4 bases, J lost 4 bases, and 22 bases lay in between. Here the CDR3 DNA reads TGCGCCAGCAGCCGAGAGACCGGGACCGTCCTTACCTATGGCTACACCTTC. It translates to CASSRETGTVLTYGYTF.

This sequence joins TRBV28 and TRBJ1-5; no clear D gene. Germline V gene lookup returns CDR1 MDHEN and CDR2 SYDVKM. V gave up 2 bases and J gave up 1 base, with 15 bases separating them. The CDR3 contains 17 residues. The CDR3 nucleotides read TGTGCCAGCAGTTTACCCACCGGTCAAAGGAGCAATCAGCCCCAGCATTTT. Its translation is CASSLPTGQRSNQPQHF.

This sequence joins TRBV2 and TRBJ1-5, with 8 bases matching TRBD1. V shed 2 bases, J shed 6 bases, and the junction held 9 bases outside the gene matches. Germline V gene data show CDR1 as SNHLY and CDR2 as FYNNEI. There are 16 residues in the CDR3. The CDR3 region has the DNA TGTGCCAGCAGTGAACGTAGGACAGGGATTAGTCAGCCCCAGCATTTT. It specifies CASSERRTGISQPQHF.

CDR3 sequence reads: CASSFSGTGAFF. As DNA, the CDR3 is TGTGCCAGCAGCTTTTCCGGGACGGGTGCTTTCTTT. The chain has TRBV7-2 and TRBJ1-1; a weak D match, TRBD1 (5 bases). The V gene's germline CDR1 is SGHTA and CDR2 FQGNSA. The CDR3 has 12 residues. Trimming left V 3 bases short and J 11 bases short, with 13 bases between.

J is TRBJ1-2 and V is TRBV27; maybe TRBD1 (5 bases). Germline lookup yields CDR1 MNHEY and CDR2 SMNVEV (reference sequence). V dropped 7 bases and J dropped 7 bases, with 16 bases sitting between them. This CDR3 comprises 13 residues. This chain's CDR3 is CASKAAGLRGYTF. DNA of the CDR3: TGTGCCAGCAAGGCGGCGGGGCTCCGTGGCTACACCTTC.

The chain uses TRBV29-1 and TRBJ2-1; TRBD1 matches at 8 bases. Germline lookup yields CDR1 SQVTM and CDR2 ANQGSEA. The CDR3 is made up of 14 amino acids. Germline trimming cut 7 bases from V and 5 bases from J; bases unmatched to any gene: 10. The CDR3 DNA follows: TGCAGCGGAGAGACAGGGGAGGCAAACAATGAGCAGTTCTTC. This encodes CSGETGEANNEQFF.

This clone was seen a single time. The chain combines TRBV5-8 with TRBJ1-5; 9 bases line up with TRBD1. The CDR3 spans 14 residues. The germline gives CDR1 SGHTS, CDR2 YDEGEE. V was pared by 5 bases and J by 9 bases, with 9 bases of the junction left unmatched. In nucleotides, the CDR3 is TGTGCCAGCAGATTCGGGACAGGGCCGGGGCCCCAGCATTTT. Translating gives CASRFGTGPGPQHF.

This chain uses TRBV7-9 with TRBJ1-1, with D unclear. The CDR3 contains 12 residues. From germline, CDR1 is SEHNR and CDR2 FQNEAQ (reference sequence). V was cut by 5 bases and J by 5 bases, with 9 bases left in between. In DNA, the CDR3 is TGTGCCAGCAGCCTTGGGGAGACTGAAGCTTTCTTT. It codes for CASSLGETEAFF. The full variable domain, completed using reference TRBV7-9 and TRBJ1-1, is DTGVSQNPRHKITKRGQNVTFRCDPISEHNRLYWYRQTLGQGPEFLTYFQNEAQLEKSRLLSDRFSAERPKGSFSTLEIQRTEQGDSAMYLCASSLGETEAFFGQGTRLTVV.

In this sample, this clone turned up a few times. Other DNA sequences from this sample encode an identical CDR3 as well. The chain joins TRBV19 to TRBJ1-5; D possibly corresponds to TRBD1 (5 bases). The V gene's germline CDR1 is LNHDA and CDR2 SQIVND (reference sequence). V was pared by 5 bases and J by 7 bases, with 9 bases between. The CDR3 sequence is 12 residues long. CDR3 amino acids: CASSPRDQPQHF. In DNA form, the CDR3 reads TGTGCCAGTAGTCCCCGGGACCAGCCCCAGCATTTT.

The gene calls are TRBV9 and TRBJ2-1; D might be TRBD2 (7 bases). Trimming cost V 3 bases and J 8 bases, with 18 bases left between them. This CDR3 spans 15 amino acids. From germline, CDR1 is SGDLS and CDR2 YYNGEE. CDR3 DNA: TGTGCCAGCAGCGAGGGGGGGCACGTCGAAGATGAGCAGTTCTTC. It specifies CASSEGGHVEDEQFF.

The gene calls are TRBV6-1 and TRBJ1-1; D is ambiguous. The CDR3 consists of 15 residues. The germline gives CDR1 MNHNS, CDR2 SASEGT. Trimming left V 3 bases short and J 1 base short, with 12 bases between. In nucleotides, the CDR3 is TGTGCCAGCAGTGATTTAGCAGATCGGAACACTGAAGCTTTCTTT. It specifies CASSDLADRNTEAFF.

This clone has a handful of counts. This chain's CDR3 is CASSNTGGQSCGYTF. The CDR3, as DNA: TGTGCCAGCAGCAATACCGGGGGGCAAAGTTGTGGCTACACCTTC. V gene TRBV21-1 combines with J gene TRBJ1-2. TRBV21-1 is shown as a pseudogene. The CDR3 covers 15 residues.

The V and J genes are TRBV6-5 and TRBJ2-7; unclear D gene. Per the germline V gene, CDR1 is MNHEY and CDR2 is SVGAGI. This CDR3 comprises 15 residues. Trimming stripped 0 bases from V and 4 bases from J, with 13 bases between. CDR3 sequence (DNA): TGTGCCAGCAGTTACTCTGGTCAGCCAGCGTACGAGCAGTACTTC. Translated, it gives CASSYSGQPAYEQYF.

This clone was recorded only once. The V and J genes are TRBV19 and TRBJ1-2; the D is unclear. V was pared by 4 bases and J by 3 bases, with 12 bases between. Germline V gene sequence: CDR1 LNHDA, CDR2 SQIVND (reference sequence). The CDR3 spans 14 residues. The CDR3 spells CASSTLRRDYGYTF. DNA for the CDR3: TGTGCCAGTAGTACTCTCCGGCGGGACTATGGCTACACCTTC. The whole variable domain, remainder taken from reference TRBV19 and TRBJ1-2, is DGGITQSPKYLFRKEGQNVTLSCEQNLNHDAMYWYRQDPGQGLRLIYYSQIVNDFQKGDIAEGYSVSREKKESFPLTVTSAQKNPTAFYLCASSTLRRDYGYTFGSGTRLTVV.